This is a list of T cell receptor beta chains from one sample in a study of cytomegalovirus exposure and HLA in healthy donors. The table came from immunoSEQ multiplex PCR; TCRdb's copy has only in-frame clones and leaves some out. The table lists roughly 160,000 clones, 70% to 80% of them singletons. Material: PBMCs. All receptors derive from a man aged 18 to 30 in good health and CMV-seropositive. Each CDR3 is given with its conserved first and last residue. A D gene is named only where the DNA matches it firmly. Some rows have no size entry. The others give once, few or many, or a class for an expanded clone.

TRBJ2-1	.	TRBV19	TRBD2	CATSAGGAYNEQFF	TGTGCCACCTCAGCGGGGGGGGCCTACAATGAGCAGTTCTTC
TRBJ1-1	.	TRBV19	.	CASGETSWAFF	TGTGCCAGTGGAGAGACGTCTTGGGCTTTCTTT
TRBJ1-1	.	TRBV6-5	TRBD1	CASSRQTGANTEAFF	TGTGCCAGCAGTCGTCAGACAGGGGCGAACACTGAAGCTTTCTTT
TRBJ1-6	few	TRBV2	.	CASSQGRLDSPLHF	TGTGCCAGCAGCCAGGGGCGGCTGGATTCACCCCTCCACTTT
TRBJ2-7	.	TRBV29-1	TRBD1	CSVESIGTGSLEQYF	TGCAGCGTCGAAAGTATAGGGACAGGGTCTCTCGAGCAGTACTTC
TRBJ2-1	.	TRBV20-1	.	CSATTSFGQFF	TGCAGTGCTACGACTAGTTTCGGGCAGTTCTTC
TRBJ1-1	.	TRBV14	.	CASSTRLLQGNTEAFF	TGTGCCAGCAGCACCCGACTCCTTCAGGGGAACACTGAAGCTTTCTTT
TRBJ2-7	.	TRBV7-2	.	CASNPSGQGHHEQYF	TGTGCCAGCAATCCCTCGGGGCAGGGGCACCACGAGCAGTACTTC
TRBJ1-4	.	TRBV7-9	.	CASSTYREKLFF	TGTGCCAGCAGCACGTACAGGGAGAAACTGTTTTTT
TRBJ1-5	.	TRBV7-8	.	CASSLDRRAGNQPQHF	TGTGCCAGCAGCTTGGACCGCAGAGCGGGCAATCAGCCCCAGCATTTT
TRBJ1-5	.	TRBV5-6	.	CASSLWGQGNQPQHF	TGTGCCAGCAGCTTGTGGGGGCAGGGCAATCAGCCCCAGCATTTT
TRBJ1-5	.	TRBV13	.	CASSLGPQADQPQHF	TGTGCCAGCAGCTTAGGCCCACAGGCGGATCAGCCCCAGCATTTT
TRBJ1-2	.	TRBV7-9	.	CASSLGGDYGYTF	TGTGCCAGCAGCCTTGGGGGCGACTATGGCTACACCTTC
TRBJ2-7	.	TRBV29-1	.	CSVAQGGGGYEQYF	TGCAGCGTTGCCCAAGGGGGGGGAGGGTACGAGCAGTACTTC
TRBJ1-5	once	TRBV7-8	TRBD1	CASSSQTGLGNQPQHF	TGTGCCAGCAGCTCTCAGACAGGGTTAGGGAATCAGCCCCAGCATTTT
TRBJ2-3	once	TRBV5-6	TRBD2	CASSPGLAGFTDTQYF	TGTGCCAGCAGCCCGGGACTAGCGGGATTCACAGATACGCAGTATTTT
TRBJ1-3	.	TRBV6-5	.	CASSYAPHISGNTIYF	TGTGCCAGCAGTTACGCGCCTCATATCTCTGGAAACACCATATATTTT
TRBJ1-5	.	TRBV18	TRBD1	CASSRTGDSQPQHF	TGTGCCAGCTCACGGACAGGGGATTCACAGCCCCAGCATTTT
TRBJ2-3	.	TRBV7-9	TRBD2	CASSQTSGRVADTQYF	TGTGCCAGCAGCCAAACTAGCGGGAGGGTCGCAGATACGCAGTATTTT
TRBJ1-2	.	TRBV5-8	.	CASSKWGEDYGYTF	TGTGCCAGCTCCAAATGGGGGGAGGACTATGGCTACACCTTC
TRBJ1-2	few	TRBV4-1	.	CASSQDRVGYTF	TGCGCCAGCAGCCAAGATCGCGTTGGCTACACCTTC
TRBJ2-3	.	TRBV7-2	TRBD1	CASSISGTGITDTQYF	TGTGCCAGCAGCATTTCCGGGACAGGGATCACAGATACGCAGTATTTT
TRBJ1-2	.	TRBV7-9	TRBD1	CASSSLTSTGNYGYTF	TGTGCCAGCAGCTCCCTTACCTCGACAGGGAACTATGGCTACACCTTC
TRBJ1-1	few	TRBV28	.	CASSFRQRNTEAFF	TGTGCCAGCAGTTTCAGACAGCGGAACACTGAAGCTTTCTTT
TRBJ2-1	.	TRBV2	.	CASSELRVSYNEQFF	TGTGCCAGCAGTGAATTACGGGTCTCCTACAATGAGCAGTTCTTC
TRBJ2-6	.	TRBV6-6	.	CASSSGGANVLTF	TGTGCCAGCAGTTCAGGGGGGGCCAACGTCCTGACTTTC
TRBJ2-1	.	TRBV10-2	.	CASSEIAPSYNEQFF	TGCGCCAGCAGTGAGATCGCGCCTTCGTACAATGAGCAGTTCTTC
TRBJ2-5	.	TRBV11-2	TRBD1	CASSLDLRTGEQETQYF	TGTGCCAGCAGCTTAGATCTGCGGACAGGGGAACAAGAGACCCAGTACTTC
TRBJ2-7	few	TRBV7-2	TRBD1	CASSSTGLDEQYF	TGTGCCAGCAGCTCGACAGGGTTGGACGAGCAGTACTTC
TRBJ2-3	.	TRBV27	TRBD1	CASTPGGDTQYF	TGTGCCAGCACCCCAGGGGGAGATACGCAGTATTTT
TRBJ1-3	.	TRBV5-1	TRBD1	CASSSTGRALDTIYF	TGCGCCAGCAGCTCGACAGGGAGAGCCCTGGACACCATATATTTT
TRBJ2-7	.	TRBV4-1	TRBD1	CASSHPGQDYEQYF	TGCGCCAGCAGCCACCCGGGACAGGACTACGAGCAGTACTTC
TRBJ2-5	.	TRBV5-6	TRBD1	CASSRDRVWSQYF	TGTGCCAGCAGCAGGGACAGGGTATGGTCCCAGTACTTC
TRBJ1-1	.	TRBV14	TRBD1	CASSHTGGTEAFF	TGTGCCAGCAGCCACACAGGGGGCACTGAAGCTTTCTTT
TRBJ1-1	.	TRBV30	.	CAWTTGGGSTEAFF	TGTGCCTGGACCACCGGGGGGGGGTCCACTGAAGCTTTCTTT
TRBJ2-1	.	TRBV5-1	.	CASSWDSGGWEQFF	TGCGCCAGCAGCTGGGACAGCGGGGGTTGGGAGCAGTTCTTC
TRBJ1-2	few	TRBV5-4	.	CASSPMTGGVGYTF	TGTGCCAGCAGCCCAATGACAGGTGGAGTGGGCTACACCTTC
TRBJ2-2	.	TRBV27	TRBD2	CASSLTRLAGDTGELFF	TGTGCCAGCAGTTTAACAAGGCTAGCGGGAGACACCGGGGAGCTGTTTTTT
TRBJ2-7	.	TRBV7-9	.	CASSGQNSYEQYF	TGTGCCAGCAGCGGACAGAACTCCTACGAGCAGTACTTC
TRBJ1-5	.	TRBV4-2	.	CASSQDVRAGVSNQPQHF	TGTGCCAGCAGCCAAGATGTTCGGGCAGGGGTAAGCAATCAGCCCCAGCATTTT
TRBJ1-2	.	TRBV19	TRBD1	CASSMGQRVAFGGYTF	TGTGCCAGTAGTATGGGACAGAGGGTAGCTTTTGGCGGCTACACCTTC
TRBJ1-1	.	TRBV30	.	CAWSTGLNTEAFF	TGTGCCTGGAGCACAGGCTTGAACACTGAAGCTTTCTTT
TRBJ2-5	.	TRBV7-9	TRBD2	CASSLVGRAGQETQYF	TGTGCCAGCAGCTTAGTAGGGAGGGCCGGGCAAGAGACCCAGTACTTC
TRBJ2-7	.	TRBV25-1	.	CASSVSYEQYF	TGTGCCAGCAGTGTTAGTTACGAGCAGTACTTC
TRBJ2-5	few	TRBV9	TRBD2	CASSVELAGVETQYF	TGTGCCAGCAGCGTTGAACTAGCGGGAGTGGAGACCCAGTACTTC
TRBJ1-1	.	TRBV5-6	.	CASSHSGLNTEAFF	TGTGCCAGCAGCCACTCGGGTCTGAACACTGAAGCTTTCTTT
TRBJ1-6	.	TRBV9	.	CASSVSSYNSPLHF	TGTGCCAGCAGCGTCTCCTCCTATAATTCACCCCTCCACTTT
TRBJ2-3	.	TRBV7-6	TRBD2	CASSLGKRLAGTTDTQYF	TGTGCCAGCAGCTTAGGGAAGAGACTAGCGGGGACCACAGATACGCAGTATTTT
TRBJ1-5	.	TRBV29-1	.	CSVQGSDSQPQHF	TGCAGCGTTCAGGGCAGCGACAGCCAGCCCCAGCATTTT
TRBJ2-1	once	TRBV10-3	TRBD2	CAISLGLASSYNEQFF	TGTGCCATCAGTCTAGGACTAGCAAGCTCCTACAATGAGCAGTTCTTC
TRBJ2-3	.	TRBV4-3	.	CASSQDRFGTDTQYF	TGCGCCAGCAGCCAAGATCGCTTCGGGACAGATACGCAGTATTTT
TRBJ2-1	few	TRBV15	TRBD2	CATSRRGLSHNEQFF	TGTGCCACCAGCAGGAGGGGACTAAGTCACAATGAGCAGTTCTTC
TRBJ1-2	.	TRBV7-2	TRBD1	CASSLRTRTGHGYTF	TGTGCCAGCAGCTTAAGAACGAGGACAGGGCACGGCTACACCTTC
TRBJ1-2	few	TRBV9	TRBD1	CASSKGQGVGSNYGYTF	TGTGCCAGCAGCAAAGGACAGGGGGTGGGATCTAACTATGGCTACACCTTC
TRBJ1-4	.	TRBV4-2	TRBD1	CASSPSLGTGGREKLFF	TGTGCCAGCAGCCCAAGTTTGGGAACAGGGGGGAGAGAAAAACTGTTTTTT
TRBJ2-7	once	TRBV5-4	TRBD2	CASSHTSGRVPRYEQYF	TGTGCCAGCAGCCATACTAGCGGGAGGGTCCCTCGGTACGAGCAGTACTTC
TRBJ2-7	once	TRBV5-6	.	CASSWGGSIYEQYF	TGTGCCAGCAGCTGGGGGGGCAGTATCTACGAGCAGTACTTC